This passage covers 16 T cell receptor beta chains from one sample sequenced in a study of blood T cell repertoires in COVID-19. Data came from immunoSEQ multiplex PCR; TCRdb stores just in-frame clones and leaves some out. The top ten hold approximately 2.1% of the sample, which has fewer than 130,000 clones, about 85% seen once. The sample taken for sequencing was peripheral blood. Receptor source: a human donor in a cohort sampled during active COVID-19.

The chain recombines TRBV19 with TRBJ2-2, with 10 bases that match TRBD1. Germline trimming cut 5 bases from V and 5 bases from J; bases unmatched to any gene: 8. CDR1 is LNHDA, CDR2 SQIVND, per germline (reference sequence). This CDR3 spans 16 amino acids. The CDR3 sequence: CASSSWTGGLTGELFF. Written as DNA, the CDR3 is TGTGCCAGTAGTTCTTGGACAGGGGGTTTAACCGGGGAGCTGTTTTTT.

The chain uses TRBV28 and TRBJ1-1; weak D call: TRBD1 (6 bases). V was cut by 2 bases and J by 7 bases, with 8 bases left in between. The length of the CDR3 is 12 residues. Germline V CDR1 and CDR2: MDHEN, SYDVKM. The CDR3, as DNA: TGTGCCAGCAGTTTACGCAGGGGTGAAGCTTTCTTT. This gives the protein CASSLRRGEAFF.

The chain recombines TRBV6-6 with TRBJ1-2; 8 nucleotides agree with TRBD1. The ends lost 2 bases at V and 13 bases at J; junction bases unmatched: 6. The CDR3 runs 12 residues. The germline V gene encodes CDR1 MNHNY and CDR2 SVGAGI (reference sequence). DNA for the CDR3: TGTGCCAGCAGTTACAGCCAGGGGGCGGTCACCTTC. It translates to CASSYSQGAVTF.

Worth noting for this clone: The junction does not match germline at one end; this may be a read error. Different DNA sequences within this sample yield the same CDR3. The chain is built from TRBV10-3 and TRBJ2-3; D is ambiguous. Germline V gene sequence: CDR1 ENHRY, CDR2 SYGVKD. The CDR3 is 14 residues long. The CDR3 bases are TGTGCCATCAGCGAGTCTGGAGGCACAGATACGCAGTATTTT. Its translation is CAISESGGTDTQYF.

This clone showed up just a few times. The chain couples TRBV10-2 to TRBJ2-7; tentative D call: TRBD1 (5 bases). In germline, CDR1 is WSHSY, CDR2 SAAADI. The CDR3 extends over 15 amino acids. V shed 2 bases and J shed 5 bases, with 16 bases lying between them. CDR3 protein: CASSERRARANEQYF. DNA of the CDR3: TGCGCCAGCAGTGAGCGCAGGGCAAGAGCGAACGAGCAGTACTTC.

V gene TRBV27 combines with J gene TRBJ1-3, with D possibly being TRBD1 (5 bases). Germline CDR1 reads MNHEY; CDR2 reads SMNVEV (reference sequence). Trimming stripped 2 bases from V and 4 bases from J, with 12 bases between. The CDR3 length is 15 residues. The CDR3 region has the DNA TGTGCCAGCAGTTTACGTGGGGCATCCGGAAACACCATATATTTT. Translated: CASSLRGASGNTIYF.

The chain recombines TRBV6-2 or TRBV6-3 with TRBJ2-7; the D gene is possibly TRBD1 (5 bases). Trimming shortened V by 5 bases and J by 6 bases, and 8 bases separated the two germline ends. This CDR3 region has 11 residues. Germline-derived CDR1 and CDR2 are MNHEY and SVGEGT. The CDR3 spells CASSQGGEQYF. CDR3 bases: TGTGCCAGCAGTCAGGGCGGCGAGCAGTACTTC.

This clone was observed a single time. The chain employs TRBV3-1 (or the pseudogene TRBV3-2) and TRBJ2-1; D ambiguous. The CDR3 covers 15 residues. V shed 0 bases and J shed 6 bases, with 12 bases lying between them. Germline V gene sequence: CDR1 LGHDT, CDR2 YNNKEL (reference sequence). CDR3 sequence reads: CASSQEATRFNEQFF. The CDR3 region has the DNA TGTGCCAGCAGCCAAGAGGCAACCAGGTTCAATGAGCAGTTCTTC.

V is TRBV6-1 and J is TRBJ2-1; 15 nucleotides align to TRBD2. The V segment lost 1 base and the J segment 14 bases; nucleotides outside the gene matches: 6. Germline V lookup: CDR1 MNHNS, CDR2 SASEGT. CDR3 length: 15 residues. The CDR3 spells CASSEVGLAGGPKFF. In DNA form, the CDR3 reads TGTGCCAGCAGTGAAGTGGGACTAGCGGGAGGCCCTAAGTTCTTC.

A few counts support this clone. CDR3 sequence (DNA): TGCGCCAGCAGCTTGTCAGGGAATCAGCCCCAGCATTTT. This gives the protein CASSLSGNQPQHF. The chain employs TRBV5-1 and TRBJ1-5; D perhaps matches TRBD1 (5 bases). The V end was cut by 1 base, the J end by 4 bases, with 6 bases between. The CDR3 length is 13 residues. Germline values: CDR1 SGHRS, CDR2 YFSETQ.

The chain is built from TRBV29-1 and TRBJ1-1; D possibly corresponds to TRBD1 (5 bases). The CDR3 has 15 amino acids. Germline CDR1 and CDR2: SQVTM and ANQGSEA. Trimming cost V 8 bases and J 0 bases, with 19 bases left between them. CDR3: CSYPGRDALNTEAFF. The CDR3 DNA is TGCAGCTACCCCGGGAGGGACGCCCTGAACACTGAAGCTTTCTTT.

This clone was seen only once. The DNA for the CDR3 is TGTGCCAGCCGAAAGGGGCCCTCGGGCGAGCAGTACTTC. Protein sequence: CASRKGPSGEQYF. The rearrangement links TRBV2 to TRBJ2-7; D possibly corresponds to TRBD1 (5 bases). Looked up from germline, CDR1 is SNHLY and CDR2 is FYNNEI. The CDR3 is 13 residues long. Trimming left V 8 bases short and J 6 bases short, with 17 bases between.

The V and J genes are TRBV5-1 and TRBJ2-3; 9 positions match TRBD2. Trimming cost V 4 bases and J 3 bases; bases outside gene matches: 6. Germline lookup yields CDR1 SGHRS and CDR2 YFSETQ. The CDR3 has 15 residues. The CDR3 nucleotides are TGCGCCAGCAGCAAGGGACTAGCTTTGACAGATACGCAGTATTTT. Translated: CASSKGLALTDTQYF.

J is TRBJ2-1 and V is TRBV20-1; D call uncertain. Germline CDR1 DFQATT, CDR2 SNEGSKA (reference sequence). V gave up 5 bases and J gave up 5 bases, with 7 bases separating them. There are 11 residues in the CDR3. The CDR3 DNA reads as TGCAGTGCTCCCCGGGACAATGAGCAGTTCTTC. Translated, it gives CSAPRDNEQFF.

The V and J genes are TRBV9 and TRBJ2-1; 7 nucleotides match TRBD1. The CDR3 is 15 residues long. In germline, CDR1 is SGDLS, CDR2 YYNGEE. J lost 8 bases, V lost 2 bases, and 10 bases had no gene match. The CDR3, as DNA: TGTGCCAGCAGCGTCGCAGGGGGTCCCGGCGATGAGCAGTTCTTC. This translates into CASSVAGGPGDEQFF.

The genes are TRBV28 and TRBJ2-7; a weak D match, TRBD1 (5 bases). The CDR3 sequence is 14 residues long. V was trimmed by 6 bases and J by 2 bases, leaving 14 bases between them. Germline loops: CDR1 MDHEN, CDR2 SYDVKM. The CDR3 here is CASRWGRQAYEQYF. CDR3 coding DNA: TGTGCCAGCAGGTGGGGCAGGCAAGCCTACGAGCAGTACTTC.